The 20 T cell receptor beta chains presented below share a single source sample, sequenced in a study of response to subunit inactivated influenza vaccine (dated by TCRdb to 2016 to 2019). The receptor library was made with RT-PCR. TCRdb lists the instrument as Illumina HiSeq 2500. Using fastp trimming at Q25 and MiXCR clonotype assembly, TCRdb reanalyzed the public sequencing data and kept in-frame beta chains. Each CDR3 protein gets just one entry, which takes the most common genes and DNA from the rows behind it. This sample has hundreds of thousands of distinct CDR3 sequences in its table, and about a fifth of those were observed once. The biggest ten clones account for roughly 10% of the sample. Sequencing was performed on PBMCs from blood, taken approximately 5 days after vaccination. Receptors were obtained from a man aged 50 to 60 who received an inactivated influenza vaccine. Donor details come from another sample of the same person, matched by shared clones.

The genes are TRBV4-2 and TRBJ2-2, with no clear D. The CDR3 runs 18 residues. Looked up from germline, CDR1 is LGHNA and CDR2 is YNFKEQ. V was pared by 0 bases and J by 7 bases, with 21 bases between. DNA of the CDR3: TGTGCCAGCAGCCAAGATCCCCCGATACTGGAGTTATTCGGGGAGCTGTTTTTT. Protein: CASSQDPPILELFGELFF.

This clonotype was seen a handful of times. The chain uses TRBV7-2 and TRBJ2-5; D remains unclear. V was pared by 1 base and J by 5 bases, with 20 bases between. CDR3 length equals 17 residues. Germline CDR1 SGHTA, CDR2 FQGNSA. CDR3: CASSLVGRLQKAETQYF. The CDR3 nucleotides are TGTGCCAGCAGCTTAGTGGGCCGTCTCCAAAAAGCGGAGACCCAGTACTTC.

This clonotype has only a few counts. The rearrangement links TRBV29-1 to TRBJ2-7; 9 bases line up with TRBD2. This CDR3 is 13 amino acids long. The germline CDR1 and CDR2 sequences are SQVTM and ANQGSEA. The CDR3 region is CSAAGGISYEQYF. The CDR3 DNA is TGCAGTGCAGCGGGAGGTATCTCCTACGAGCAGTACTTC.

The chain joins TRBV4-3 to TRBJ2-4; 8 nucleotides match TRBD1. CDR3 length: 16 amino acids. CDR1 is LGHNA and CDR2 is YSLEER in the germline V gene. Germline trimming cut 0 bases from V and 2 bases from J; bases unmatched to any gene: 3. CDR3 in DNA: TGCGCCAGCAGCCAAGAACGACAGGGGTCCAAAAACATTCAGTACTTC. Translated, it gives CASSQERQGSKNIQYF.

In its sample, this clonotype was seen a few times. The rearrangement links TRBV5-1 to TRBJ2-7; D may be TRBD2 (5 bases). The V and J ends lost 4 bases and 6 bases respectively, with 14 bases between them. The CDR3 length is 13 residues. From germline, CDR1 is SGHRS and CDR2 YFSETQ. CDR3 DNA: TGCGCCAGCAGCAGGACTCCGTCGGGCGAGCAGTACTTC. This translates into CASSRTPSGEQYF.

The chain uses TRBV6-2 or TRBV6-3 and TRBJ2-1; no firm D call. Trimming stripped 6 bases from V and 6 bases from J, with 12 bases between. The CDR3 runs 13 residues. The germline V gene encodes CDR1 MNHEY and CDR2 SVGEGT. Here the CDR3 DNA reads TGTGCCAGCAGCAGCACCGTCCCCAATGAGCAGTTCTTC. Protein: CASSSTVPNEQFF.

This clonotype showed up many times. This chain connects TRBV28 to TRBJ1-5, with a possible D match to TRBD1 (5 bases). The length of the CDR3 is 17 residues. V dropped 3 bases and J dropped 1 base, with 16 bases sitting between them. Germline-derived CDR1 and CDR2 are MDHEN and SYDVKM. In nucleotides, the CDR3 is TGTGCCAGCAGTTTTATTGGGGGGTGGGCGAGCAATCAGCCCCAGCATTTT. This codes for CASSFIGGWASNQPQHF. Complete variable domain (other parts from reference TRBV28 and TRBJ1-5): DVKVTQSSRYLVKRTGEKVFLECVQDMDHENMFWYRQDPGLGLRLIYFSYDVKMKEKGDIPEGYSVSREKKERFSLILESASTNQTSMYLCASSFIGGWASNQPQHFGDGTRLSIL.

This clonotype was detected a few times. V gene TRBV9 combines with J gene TRBJ1-5, with 7 bases matching TRBD1. CDR3 size: 15 residues. Germline lookup yields CDR1 SGDLS and CDR2 YYNGEE. V shed 2 bases, J shed 4 bases, and the junction held 6 bases outside the gene matches. The CDR3 sequence: CASSVGGGFNQPQHF. DNA of the CDR3: TGTGCCAGCAGCGTTGGAGGGGGCTTTAATCAGCCCCAGCATTTT.

This clonotype was detected a few times. This sequence joins TRBV6-1 and TRBJ2-7; 9 bases match TRBD1. With V trimmed by 6 bases and J by 3 bases, 6 bases remained unmatched. Germline V gene sequence: CDR1 MNHNS, CDR2 SASEGT. CDR3 length equals 14 residues. As DNA, the CDR3 is TGTGCCAGCAGGTCCGGGACAGGGATCTACGAGCAGTACTTC. Its protein product is CASRSGTGIYEQYF.

This clonotype was seen only a few times. The chain recombines TRBV4-2 with TRBJ2-1, with 11 nucleotides matching TRBD2. This CDR3 has 16 amino acids. The germline gives CDR1 LGHNA, CDR2 YNFKEQ. J gave up 2 bases and V 3 bases, and 3 bases lay outside the gene matches. The CDR3 coding sequence is TGTGCCAGCAGCCAGACTAGCGGGGACACCTACAATGAGCAGTTCTTC. Translating gives CASSQTSGDTYNEQFF.

This clonotype was counted a single time. CDR3 bases: TGCGCCAGCAGCTTAGGATCGAGCGGGGCCCACGAGCAGTACTTC. This encodes CASSLGSSGAHEQYF. V is TRBV5-1 and J is TRBJ2-7, with 7 bases lining up with TRBD2. The V gene end was trimmed by 2 bases and the J gene end by 5 bases; junction bases not matched to a gene: 10. In germline, CDR1 is SGHRS, CDR2 YFSETQ. The length of the CDR3 is 15 residues.

There are many counts of this clonotype. The chain carries TRBV20-1 and TRBJ2-1; 10 nucleotides agree with TRBD2. With V trimmed by 0 bases and J by 1 base, 6 bases remained unmatched. CDR3 size: 17 residues. The V gene's germline CDR1 is DFQATT and CDR2 SNEGSKA (reference sequence). The CDR3 loop reads CSARDRVTSGSYNEQFF. DNA for the CDR3: TGCAGTGCTAGAGATCGGGTGACTAGCGGGTCCTACAATGAGCAGTTCTTC.

This clonotype was observed a handful of times. This chain links TRBV6-2 or TRBV6-3 with TRBJ2-1; D possibly corresponds to TRBD2 (5 bases). This CDR3 spans 13 amino acids. The V gene lost 5 bases and the J gene lost 12 bases, with 17 bases spanning the gap. Per the germline V gene, CDR1 is MNHEY and CDR2 is SVGEGT. CDR3 loop: CASSLALAMGQFF. As DNA, the CDR3 is TGTGCCAGCAGTCTAGCCCTGGCGATGGGGCAGTTCTTC.

In its sample, this clonotype was seen a few times. DNA of the CDR3: TGCAGTGCTAACAAGGTCCCTCACACAGATACGCAGTATTTT. Protein sequence: CSANKVPHTDTQYF. The gene calls are TRBV20-1 and TRBJ2-3; D remains unclear. Germline lookup yields CDR1 DFQATT and CDR2 SNEGSKA (reference sequence). The V and J ends lost 4 bases and 2 bases respectively, with 13 bases between them. The CDR3 is 14 amino acids.

This clonotype has ten or more counts. CDR3 bases: TGTGCCAGCAGTCCCGGAGACGTTGAGCAGTTCTTC. Translating it yields CASSPGDVEQFF. This chain joins TRBV7-8 and TRBJ2-1; no clear D gene. The CDR3 contains 12 residues. CDR1 and CDR2 (germline): SGHVS, FQNEAQ. V was cut by 6 bases and J by 9 bases, with 12 bases left in between.

The chain carries TRBV7-8 and TRBJ2-2; 8 nucleotides match TRBD2. Germline trimming cut 1 base from V and 4 bases from J; bases unmatched to any gene: 8. Looked up from germline, CDR1 is SGHVS and CDR2 is FQNEAQ. The CDR3 loop spans 17 amino acids. As DNA, the CDR3 is TGTGCCAGCAGCTTAGGCCCGGGGGGGCCTCGCACCGGGGAGCTGTTTTTT. Residues: CASSLGPGGPRTGELFF.

This clonotype was detected a few times. V is TRBV11-2 and J is TRBJ2-7; 7 bases line up with TRBD2. V dropped 1 base and J dropped 4; count of bases not matched to a gene: 7. Germline CDR1 SGHAT, CDR2 FQNNGV. This CDR3 comprises 15 residues. CDR3 sequence reads: CASSLGSGAGYEQYF. CDR3 DNA: TGTGCCAGCAGCTTAGGATCAGGAGCGGGGTACGAGCAGTACTTC.

This clonotype was seen ten or more times. V and J are TRBV5-1 and TRBJ2-7; TRBD1 might be the D (6 bases). This CDR3 region has 14 residues. Germline V gene sequence: CDR1 SGHRS, CDR2 YFSETQ. The germline V and J ends were trimmed by 1 base and 0 bases, with 8 bases remaining between them. Here the CDR3 reads CASSLRQASYEQYF. The CDR3, as DNA: TGCGCCAGCAGCTTGAGACAGGCCTCCTACGAGCAGTACTTC.

The sample holds a few counts of this clonotype. V gene TRBV19 combines with J gene TRBJ2-5; 9 bases line up with TRBD1. Per the germline V gene, CDR1 is LNHDA and CDR2 is SQIVND (reference sequence). The CDR3 spans 15 residues. Trimming at V came to 7 bases and at J to 5 bases, leaving 11 bases not matched to a gene. This CDR3 reads CASTSTGTGSETQYF. The CDR3 coding sequence is TGTGCCAGTACCTCCACCGGGACAGGGAGCGAGACCCAGTACTTC.

This clonotype was counted at least ten times. This chain joins TRBV24-1 and TRBJ2-1; TRBD1 matches at 9 bases. Germline CDR1 reads KGHDR; CDR2 reads SFDVKD. The CDR3 has 15 residues. Trimming removed 0 bases from V and 10 bases from J; junction bases left unmatched: 6. DNA for the CDR3: TGTGCCACCAGTGATTTGCGGACAGGGGTTCGGGAGCAGTTCTTC. Protein sequence: CATSDLRTGVREQFF.